This TCR beta chain is from a study of CD8 T cells in Susac syndrome (dated by TCRdb to about 2019). With regard to the full study: Whether CD8+ T cell activation and differentiation in Susac syndrome was antigen driven was tested using repertoire sequencing. Beyond this particular receptor, the publication reports: The study acknowledged that relatively few individuals were included in the TCR sequencing and HLA analysis.

Looking up the germline V gene yields CDR1 WSHSY and CDR2 SAAADI. Trimming costs V 3 bases and J 2 bases, and their ends lie 2 bases apart. The CDR3 contains 11 residues, cysteine and phenylalanine counted. The sequence is cut down to CDR3 DNA, 33 bases in frame from base 1. RNA was extracted using the RNeasy kit, and about 0.45 to 1 microgram was reverse transcribed with random hexamers. The immunoSEQ multiplex PCR assay, which covers 54 Vbeta and 13 Jbeta segments, was used to amplify TCR beta CDR3 regions. PCR amplification bias was corrected by using a synthetic template baseline for primer optimization and computational correction. The study's processing was this. Reads were annotated to V, D and J genes according to IMGT and were analyzed with immunoSEQ Analyzer, with only productive sequences retained. Clonality was computed as one minus Shannon entropy normalized by log2 of the number of productive unique sequences. For each patient and control, public and private clones were evaluated within the 100 most prevalent clones. Clones were defined as Susac-specific if absent from the healthy and MS cohorts, from 900 to 1,200 published viral clones and from other ImmuneACCESS disease sequences. TCRdb trimmed public reads at Q25 via fastp, called clones via MiXCR and kept in-frame beta chains. Rows are combined by CDR3 protein, so each entry shows the most common genes and DNA. The V and J calls follow TCRdb's processing rather than the paper's. The sample table shows around 130,000 distinct CDR3 sequences, and 90% to 95% are seen once. The ten largest clones capture 0.12% of the sample.

Peripheral blood CD8+ and CD4+ T cells from healthy donors, Susac syndrome patients and multiple sclerosis patients were profiled by high-throughput TCR beta sequencing. The healthy donors served as controls matched for age and sex. CD8+ TEMRA cells were enriched by FACS, while bulk CD8+ and CD4+ T cells were purified by magnetic negative isolation. Blood was collected in EDTA tubes and processed within 24 hours, with PBMCs isolated through density gradient centrifugation. PBMCs intended for TCR sequencing were frozen in liquid nitrogen and were later thawed in a 37 degrees C water bath. The sorted or isolated CD4+, CD8+ and CD8+ TEMRA cells had a purity of 90% or higher. Of note for this clonotype: Which antigen it targets is not known. No much larger clonotype is one base removed from it; base qualities were not supplied.

The material sequenced was CD4+ T cells from PBMCs. This receptor was identified in a human donor in good health. The chain is encoded by TRBV10-2 joined to TRBJ2-7; no confident D gene assignment can be made. The sequenced DNA is TGCGCCAGCAGTGAAGCCTACGAGCAGTACTTC. This codes for CASSEAYEQYF.